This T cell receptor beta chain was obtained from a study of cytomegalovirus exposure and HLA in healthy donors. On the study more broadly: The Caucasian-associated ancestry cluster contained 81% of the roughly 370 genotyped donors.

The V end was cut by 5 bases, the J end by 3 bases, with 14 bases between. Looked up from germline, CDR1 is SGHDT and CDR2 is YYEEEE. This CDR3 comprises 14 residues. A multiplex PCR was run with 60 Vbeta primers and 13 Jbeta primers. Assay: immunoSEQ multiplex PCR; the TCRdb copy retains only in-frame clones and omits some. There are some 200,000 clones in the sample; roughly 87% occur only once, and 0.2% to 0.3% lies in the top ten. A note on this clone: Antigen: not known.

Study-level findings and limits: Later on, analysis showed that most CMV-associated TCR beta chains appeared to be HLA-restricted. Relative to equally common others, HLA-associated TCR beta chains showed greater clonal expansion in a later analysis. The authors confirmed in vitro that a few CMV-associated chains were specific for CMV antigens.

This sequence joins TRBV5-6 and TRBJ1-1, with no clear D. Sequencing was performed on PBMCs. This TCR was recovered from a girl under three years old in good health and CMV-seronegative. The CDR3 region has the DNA TGTGCCAGCAGTGTCGCTTATGAGGACACTGAAGCTTTCTTT. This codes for CASSVAYEDTEAFF.